This T cell receptor (beta chain) appears in the sequencing data of a study of blood T cell repertoires in COVID-19. Study details: Acute-phase and convalescent COVID-19 samples originated in the United States, Italy and Spain.

As processed by the authors: Reference gene primers were amplified, and this amplification served to estimate nucleated cell counts. Sequenced by immunoSEQ multiplex PCR; TCRdb stores in-frame clones only, minus some. V, J and clone size are those of that table, while D and trimming were read from the DNA. The sample gives roughly 140,000 clones, 80% to 90% of which show up once; 8% is in the top ten. Seattle patient enrollment occurred during active infection, with longitudinal follow-up thereafter. Germline V gene data show CDR1 as MNHEY and CDR2 as SVGAGI. V lost 10 bases and J 3 bases, leaving 9 bases between the germline ends. The CDR3 is 11 amino acids.

Sequences were obtained from peripheral blood. The sequence was obtained from a woman aged 55-69 years with COVID-19, enrolled during active disease. The rearrangement uses TRBV6-5 and TRBJ1-1; D unresolved. CDR3 region: CATREDTEAFF. In nucleotides, the CDR3 is TGTGCCACTCGAGAAGACACTGAAGCTTTCTTT.